Presented here are 18 T cell receptor beta chains from one specimen sequenced in a study of cytomegalovirus exposure and HLA in healthy donors. PCR involved 60 Vbeta and 13 Jbeta primers. Sequencing was performed with immunoSEQ multiplex PCR; in TCRdb, only in-frame clones are kept and a portion is missing. Here the sample spans over 200,000 clones, almost 85% being singletons. Material for sequencing was PBMCs. These receptors were obtained from a woman in her forties in good health and CMV-seronegative.

The chain uses TRBV6-5 and TRBJ1-1; tentatively, D is TRBD1 (5 bases). V gave up 7 bases and J gave up 1 base, with 10 bases separating them. Germline loops: CDR1 MNHEY, CDR2 SVGAGI. This CDR3 comprises 13 residues. This chain's CDR3 is CASTDSSNTEAFF. CDR3 coding DNA: TGTGCCAGCACCGACAGCTCGAACACTGAAGCTTTCTTT.

This chain connects TRBV2 to TRBJ2-3; 8 bases map to TRBD2. With 3 bases clipped from V and 1 base from J, the junction kept 6 bases outside the gene matches. The germline CDR1 and CDR2 sequences are SNHLY and FYNNEI. The CDR3 spans 16 residues. For the CDR3, the DNA is TGTGCCAGCAGTGAGAACGGGGGGGCCGGCACAGATACGCAGTATTTT. This sequence encodes CASSENGGAGTDTQYF.

The V gene is TRBV7-9, the J gene TRBJ2-2; 8 nucleotides agree with TRBD2. The ends lost 5 bases at V and 7 bases at J; junction bases unmatched: 18. The length of the CDR3 is 18 residues. Germline V gene lookup returns CDR1 SEHNR and CDR2 FQNEAQ (reference sequence). The CDR3 sequence: CASSGGGTIAGRIGELFF. CDR3 DNA sequence: TGTGCCAGCAGCGGCGGGGGGACCATAGCGGGACGCATCGGGGAGCTGTTTTTT.

The rearrangement joins TRBV7-9 to TRBJ1-2, with D tentatively TRBD1 (5 bases). V was pared by 3 bases and J by 8 bases, with 16 bases between. This CDR3 spans 14 amino acids. From germline, CDR1 is SEHNR and CDR2 FQNEAQ (reference sequence). The CDR3 DNA reads as TGTGCCAGCAGCTTTGCGGGGGGGGAGGTCGGCTACACCTTC. It translates to CASSFAGGEVGYTF.

This sequence joins TRBV7-9 and TRBJ1-2; D ambiguous. Germline CDR1 and CDR2: SEHNR and FQNEAQ (reference sequence). The germline V and J ends were trimmed by 0 bases and 1 base, with 9 bases remaining between them. The CDR3 is 15 amino acids. CDR3 residues: CASSLALRDNYGYTF. The CDR3 nucleotides read TGTGCCAGCAGCTTAGCGCTGCGGGATAACTATGGCTACACCTTC.

The gene calls are TRBV6-5 and TRBJ1-4; D is ambiguous. The CDR3 has 14 residues. Trimming stripped 1 base from V and 8 bases from J, with 11 bases between. Germline values: CDR1 MNHEY, CDR2 SVGAGI. In nucleotides, the CDR3 is TGTGCCAGCAGTTACTTCGGGGTCTCGGAAAAACTGTTTTTT. Amino acids: CASSYFGVSEKLFF.

The J gene is TRBJ1-2, the V gene TRBV15; D is undetermined. Trimming left V 0 bases short and J 4 bases short, with 9 bases between. Germline V gives CDR1 LNHNV, CDR2 YYDKDF (reference sequence). The CDR3 is made up of 14 amino acids. The DNA for the CDR3 is TGTGCCACCAGCAGAGACCCCCATTTCTATGGCTACACCTTC. Its protein is CATSRDPHFYGYTF.

The chain carries TRBV28 and TRBJ2-7; weak D call: TRBD2 (7 bases). Trimming left V 2 bases short and J 4 bases short, with 15 bases between. Germline lookup yields CDR1 MDHEN and CDR2 SYDVKM. The CDR3 is 15 residues long. The chain's CDR3 is CASSLGGARRYEQYF. CDR3 DNA sequence: TGTGCCAGCAGTTTAGGGGGGGCGCGCCGGTACGAGCAGTACTTC.

V and J are TRBV7-9 and TRBJ1-1; D is unclear. CDR1 SEHNR and CDR2 FQNEAQ come from the germline V gene (reference sequence). This CDR3 is 16 amino acids long. The V end was cut by 4 bases, the J end by 3 bases, with 18 bases between. The DNA for the CDR3 is TGTGCCAGCAGCTGGGTGGCGGCGGCAGCCGACACTGAAGCTTTCTTT. Residues: CASSWVAAAADTEAFF.

CDR3 bases: TGCGCCAGCAGCTTCCTAGTGGGACTCTACAATGAGCAGTTCTTC. Translation gives CASSFLVGLYNEQFF. The V and J genes are TRBV5-1 and TRBJ2-1; D might be TRBD2 (6 bases). Trimming cost V 2 bases and J 3 bases, with 12 bases left between them. The length of the CDR3 is 15 residues. Germline lookup yields CDR1 SGHRS and CDR2 YFSETQ.

This sequence joins TRBV5-3 and TRBJ2-5; 7 nucleotides line up with TRBD2. TRBV5-3 is reported as an ORF; its role is uncertain. V shed 3 bases, J shed 4 bases, and the junction held 15 bases outside the gene matches. The CDR3 runs to 17 residues. The CDR3 protein is CARSSPWLGGVSETQYF. The CDR3 DNA is TGTGCCAGAAGCTCCCCCTGGTTGGGGGGGGTATCAGAGACCCAGTACTTC.

This clone was recorded only once. V usage is TRBV11-2 and J usage is TRBJ1-2, with D possibly TRBD1 on 5 matching bases. The germline V gene has CDR1 SGHAT and CDR2 FQNNGV. This CDR3 contains 17 residues. V was clipped by 3 bases and J by 6 bases, with 23 bases between them. CDR3 sequence reads: CASSFSGGDGRFNGYTF. CDR3 sequence (DNA): TGTGCCAGCAGCTTTAGCGGGGGGGATGGCCGTTTTAATGGCTACACCTTC. The full variable domain, in which reference TRBV11-2 and TRBJ1-2 provide the parts outside the CDR3, is EAGVAQSPRYKIIEKRQSVAFWCNPISGHATLYWYQQILGQGPKLLIQFQNNGVVDDSQLPKDRFSAERLKGVDSTLKIQPAKLEDSAVYLCASSFSGGDGRFNGYTFGSGTRLTVV.

The sample holds one count of this clone. The gene calls are TRBV28 and TRBJ2-1, with D possibly TRBD2 on 5 matching bases. The CDR3 has 14 residues. Germline-derived CDR1 and CDR2 are MDHEN and SYDVKM. The V end lost 5 bases, the J end lost 6 bases, and 14 bases lay between the germline ends. CDR3: CASSPSGGLNEQFF. The CDR3 DNA follows: TGTGCCAGCAGTCCCTCCGGCGGACTCAATGAGCAGTTCTTC.

The rearrangement uses TRBV28 and TRBJ1-1; D is perhaps TRBD1 (5 bases). This CDR3 is 15 amino acids long. The V end was cut by 1 base, the J end by 0 bases, with 9 bases between. Germline V gene sequence: CDR1 MDHEN, CDR2 SYDVKM. CDR3 region: CASSLYMDMNTEAFF. CDR3 nucleotide sequence: TGTGCCAGCAGTTTATATATGGACATGAACACTGAAGCTTTCTTT.

The chain has TRBV6-1 and TRBJ2-1; D gene unclear. Germline CDR1 reads MNHNS; CDR2 reads SASEGT. V dropped 4 bases and J dropped 0 bases, with 10 bases sitting between them. The CDR3 spans 15 residues. The CDR3 bases are TGTGCCAGCAGTGGACTTTCGAGCTCCTACAATGAGCAGTTCTTC. This gives the protein CASSGLSSSYNEQFF.

The chain combines TRBV2 with TRBJ1-4, with a weak D call TRBD1 (6 bases). This CDR3 contains 12 residues. In germline, CDR1 is SNHLY, CDR2 FYNNEI. V was clipped by 11 bases and J by 4 bases, with 11 bases between them. The CDR3 loop is CAGSGDNEKLFF. The CDR3 nucleotides read TGTGCCGGATCAGGGGATAATGAAAAACTGTTTTTT.

This clone was seen a few times. The rearrangement joins TRBV19 to TRBJ1-2; 8 nucleotides agree with TRBD1. Trimming at V came to 6 bases and at J to 5 bases, leaving 8 bases not matched to a gene. This CDR3 has 14 residues. Germline CDR1 and CDR2: LNHDA and SQIVND (reference sequence). CDR3 in amino acids: CASSPNQGAYGYTF. The CDR3, as DNA: TGTGCCAGTAGCCCTAACCAGGGGGCTTATGGCTACACCTTC.

The chain joins TRBV10-3 to TRBJ2-3; a weak D match, TRBD2 (6 bases). Trimming shortened V by 9 bases and J by 4 bases, and 14 bases separated the two germline ends. The germline gives CDR1 ENHRY, CDR2 SYGVKD. The CDR3 consists of 13 residues. This chain's CDR3 is CAISGDEADTQYF. In DNA, the CDR3 is TGTGCCATATCGGGGGACGAGGCAGATACGCAGTATTTT.